A single sample gave rise to the 10 T cell receptor beta chains below, sequenced in a study of T cells in Graves' hyperthyroidism and ophthalmopathy (dated by TCRdb to between 2019 and 2020). Libraries were made using multiplex PCR. TCRdb records Illumina HiSeq 2000 as the sequencer. TCR beta CDR3 regions were amplified from RNA transcripts. The TCR CDR3 was subjected to a first round of RT-PCR using the HTBI primer set and the Qiagen OneStep RT-PCR kit. TCRdb's own reprocessing of the public reads used fastp at Q25 and MiXCR and kept productive beta chains. Rows are combined by CDR3 protein, so each entry shows the most common genes and DNA. The sample records 300,000 or so distinct CDR3 sequences, around 23% of which are singletons. The top ten clonotypes cover around 45% of the sample. The sequenced sample consisted of blood. These receptors came from a woman in her forties or fifties with Graves' hyperthyroidism.

Concerning this clonotype itself: Given a much more abundant clone one base away, this may be a read error. The chain employs TRBV11-2 and TRBJ1-1; D perhaps matches TRBD1 (5 bases). This CDR3 contains 14 residues. The germline gives CDR1 SGHAT, CDR2 FQNNGV. The CDR3 loop reads CASSPGLKNAEAFF. CDR3 in DNA: TGTGCCAGCAGCCCAGGGCTCAAGAACGCTGAAGCTTTCTTT.

This chain connects TRBV5-1 to TRBJ1-2; the match to TRBD1 covers 9 bases. Germline V gene data show CDR1 as SGHRS and CDR2 as YFSETQ. V dropped 4 bases and J dropped 4; count of bases not matched to a gene: 14. The length of the CDR3 is 17 residues. CDR3 sequence: CASSLGTGPRRVYGYTF. For the CDR3, the DNA is TGCGCCAGCAGCCTCGGGACAGGGCCACGTCGAGTCTATGGCTACACCTTC.

This clonotype was seen a few times. The chain carries TRBV6-5 and TRBJ2-2, with D possibly TRBD1 on 6 matching bases. The V gene's germline CDR1 is MNHEY and CDR2 SVGAGI. This CDR3 spans 17 amino acids. V dropped 0 bases and J dropped 0 bases, with 11 bases sitting between them. The CDR3 bases are TGTGCCAGCAGTTACTCGCAGGGGACCTCGAACACCGGGGAGCTGTTTTTT. Amino acids: CASSYSQGTSNTGELFF.

This clonotype showed up many times. As DNA, the CDR3 is TGTGCCAGCAGCTTTAGAGAACATATCTCCTACGAGCAGTACTTC. The encoded protein is CASSFREHISYEQYF. V is TRBV7-8 and J is TRBJ2-7, with no clear D. V dropped 3 bases and J dropped 0 bases, with 12 bases sitting between them. This CDR3 spans 15 amino acids. Germline CDR1 and CDR2: SGHVS and FQNEAQ.

This clonotype has just one count. This rearrangement joins TRBV28 to TRBJ1-1; 7 bases are a match to TRBD1. The CDR3 covers 15 residues. From germline, CDR1 is MDHEN and CDR2 SYDVKM. The trim removed 6 bases at V and 1 base at J, leaving 8 bases unmatched. The DNA of the CDR3 is TGTGCCAGCAGGCTACTCGGGACAGCGAACACTGAAGCTTTCTTT. Amino acid sequence: CASRLLGTANTEAFF.

This chain joins TRBV28 and TRBJ2-5; D is possibly TRBD2 (5 bases). The CDR3 loop spans 14 amino acids. Trimming took off 6 bases at V and 3 bases at J, with 14 bases between the two ends. Germline-derived CDR1 and CDR2 are MDHEN and SYDVKM. The CDR3 bases are TGTGCCAGCAGCCACCCTACTAGGAAAGAGACCCAGTACTTC. This translates into CASSHPTRKETQYF.

J is TRBJ1-3 and V is TRBV5-6; D ambiguous. Germline assignment: CDR1 SGHDT and CDR2 YYEEEE. The length of the CDR3 is 13 residues. V lost 7 bases and J 0 bases, leaving 8 bases between the germline ends. The CDR3 region is CASWQISGNTIYF. CDR3 sequence (DNA): TGTGCCAGCTGGCAGATCTCTGGAAACACCATATATTTT.

This clonotype has a count of ten or more. The germline gene is not matched at one end of the junction; a read error may be the cause. V and J are TRBV4-1 and TRBJ2-2; D ambiguous. CDR1 is MGHRA and CDR2 is YSYEKL in the germline V gene. This CDR3 spans 13 amino acids. DNA of the CDR3: TGTGCCAGCAGCCAAGTATACACCGGGGAGCTGTTTTTT. Translated, it gives CASSQVYTGELFF.

Many counts were recorded for this clonotype. The gene calls are TRBV6-1 and TRBJ2-7, with D possibly TRBD2 on 5 matching bases. Germline V CDR1 and CDR2: MNHNS, SASEGT. V was shortened by 1 base and J by 1 base, with 8 bases between the two germline ends. The length of the CDR3 is 14 residues. CDR3 sequence reads: CASSEVRTSYEQYF. In DNA form, the CDR3 reads TGTGCCAGCAGTGAAGTTCGGACTTCCTACGAGCAGTACTTC.

This clonotype occurred many times. The chain links TRBV7-8 to TRBJ2-2, with 7 bases lining up with TRBD1. This CDR3 spans 15 amino acids. Germline V gene sequence: CDR1 SGHVS, CDR2 FQNEAQ. V shed 2 bases and J 4 bases; nucleotides not matched to a gene: 4. In DNA, the CDR3 is TGTGCCAGCAGCTTACTGGGACAGTTCACCGGGGAGCTGTTTTTT. Its protein is CASSLLGQFTGELFF. The full variable domain, its missing parts supplied by reference TRBV7-8 and TRBJ2-2, is GAGVSQSPRYKVAKRGQDVALRCDPISGHVSLFWYQQALGQGPEFLTYFQNEAQLDKSGLPSDRFFAERPEGSVSTLKIQRTQQEDSAVYLCASSLLGQFTGELFFGEGSRLTVL.